This T cell receptor beta chain appears in the sequencing data of a study of cytomegalovirus exposure and HLA in healthy donors. Comment on this clone: Its antigen is still unknown.

Broader study findings: TCR beta chains numbering about 160 were designated cytomegalovirus-associated.

The CDR3 runs to 15 residues. The germline V gene encodes CDR1 SGHRS and CDR2 YFSETQ. The germline V and J ends were trimmed by 0 bases and 0 bases, with 10 bases remaining between them. The PCR contained 60 Vbeta and 13 Jbeta primers. Clones were read by immunoSEQ multiplex PCR, and TCRdb kept only the in-frame ones, dropping some. Its table records about 130,000 clones. The origin of this receptor is a woman aged 40 to 50 in good health and CMV-seronegative. Sequencing input: PBMCs. The chain joins TRBV5-1 to TRBJ2-7; D is unclear. The CDR3 loop is CASSLEVASSYEQYF. CDR3 nucleotides: TGCGCCAGCAGCTTGGAAGTGGCAAGCTCCTACGAGCAGTACTTC.